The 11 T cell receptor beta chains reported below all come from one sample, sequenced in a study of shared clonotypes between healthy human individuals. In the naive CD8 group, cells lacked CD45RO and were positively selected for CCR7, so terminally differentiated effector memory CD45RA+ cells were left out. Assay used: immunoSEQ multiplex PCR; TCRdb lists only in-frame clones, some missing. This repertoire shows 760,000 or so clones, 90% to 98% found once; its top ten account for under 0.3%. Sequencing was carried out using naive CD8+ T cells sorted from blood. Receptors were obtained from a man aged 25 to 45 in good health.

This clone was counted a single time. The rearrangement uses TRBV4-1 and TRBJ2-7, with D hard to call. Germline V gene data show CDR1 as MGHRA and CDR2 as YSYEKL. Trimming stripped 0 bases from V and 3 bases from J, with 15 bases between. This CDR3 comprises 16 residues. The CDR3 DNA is TGCGCCAGCAGCCAAGATGAGGCGCGATGGAACTACGAGCAGTACTTC. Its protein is CASSQDEARWNYEQYF.

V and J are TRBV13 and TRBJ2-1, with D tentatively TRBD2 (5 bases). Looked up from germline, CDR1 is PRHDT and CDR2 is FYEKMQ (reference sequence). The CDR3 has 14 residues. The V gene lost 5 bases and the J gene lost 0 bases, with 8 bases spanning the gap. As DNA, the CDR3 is TGTGCCAGCAGCGAGGGTAGCTCCTACAATGAGCAGTTCTTC. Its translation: CASSEGSSYNEQFF.

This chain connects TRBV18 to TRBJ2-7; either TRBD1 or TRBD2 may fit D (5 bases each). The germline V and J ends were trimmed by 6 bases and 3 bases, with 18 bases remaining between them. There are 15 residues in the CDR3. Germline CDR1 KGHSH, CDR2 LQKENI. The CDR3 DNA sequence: TGTGCCAGCTCCCTCGGGACCAGCGTAAACTACGAGCAGTACTTC. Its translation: CASSLGTSVNYEQYF.

In DNA form, the CDR3 reads TGTGCCAGCCAGGCGGGAGAAGAGAGCACAGATACGCAGTATTTT. Protein product: CASQAGEESTDTQYF. V usage is TRBV6-1 and J usage is TRBJ2-3, with 7 bases identical to TRBD2. Looked up from germline, CDR1 is MNHNS and CDR2 is SASEGT. The CDR3 runs to 15 residues. V trimming: 8 bases; J trimming: 0 bases; junction bases outside the gene matches: 8.

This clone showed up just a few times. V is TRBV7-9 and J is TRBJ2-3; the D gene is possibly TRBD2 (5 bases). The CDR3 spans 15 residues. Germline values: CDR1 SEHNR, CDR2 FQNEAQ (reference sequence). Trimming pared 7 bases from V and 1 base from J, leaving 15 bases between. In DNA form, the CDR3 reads TGTGCCAGCACCTCGCGGGCCGCAGGCACAGATACGCAGTATTTT. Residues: CASTSRAAGTDTQYF.

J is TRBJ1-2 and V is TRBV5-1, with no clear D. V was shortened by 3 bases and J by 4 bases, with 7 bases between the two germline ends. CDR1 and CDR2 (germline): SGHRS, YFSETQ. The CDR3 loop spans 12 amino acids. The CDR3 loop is CASSSDGYGYTF. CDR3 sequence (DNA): TGCGCCAGCAGCTCTGACGGCTATGGCTACACCTTC. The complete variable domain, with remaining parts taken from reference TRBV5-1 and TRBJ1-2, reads KAGVTQTPRYLIKTRGQQVTLSCSPISGHRSVSWYQQTPGQGLQFLFEYFSETQRNKGNFPGRFSGRQFSNSRSEMNVSTLELGDSALYLCASSSDGYGYTFGSGTRLTVV.

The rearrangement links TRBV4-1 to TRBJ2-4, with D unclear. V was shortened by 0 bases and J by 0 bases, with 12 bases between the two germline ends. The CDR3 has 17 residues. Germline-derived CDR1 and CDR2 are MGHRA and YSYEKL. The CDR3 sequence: CASSQDLGELAKNIQYF. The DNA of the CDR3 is TGCGCCAGCAGCCAAGATCTTGGGGAACTAGCCAAAAACATTCAGTACTTC.

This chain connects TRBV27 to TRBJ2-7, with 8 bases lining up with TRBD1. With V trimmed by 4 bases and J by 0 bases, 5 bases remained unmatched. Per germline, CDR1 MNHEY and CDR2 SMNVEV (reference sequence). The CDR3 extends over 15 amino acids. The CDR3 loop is CASSSRDRSSYEQYF. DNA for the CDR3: TGTGCCAGCAGTTCCCGGGACAGGAGCTCCTACGAGCAGTACTTC.

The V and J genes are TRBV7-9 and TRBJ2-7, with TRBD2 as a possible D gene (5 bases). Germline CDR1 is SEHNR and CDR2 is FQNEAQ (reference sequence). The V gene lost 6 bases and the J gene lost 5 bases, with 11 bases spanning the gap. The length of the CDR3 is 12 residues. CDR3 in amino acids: CASSTRADEQYF. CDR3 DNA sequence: TGTGCCAGCAGTACTAGGGCGGACGAGCAGTACTTC.

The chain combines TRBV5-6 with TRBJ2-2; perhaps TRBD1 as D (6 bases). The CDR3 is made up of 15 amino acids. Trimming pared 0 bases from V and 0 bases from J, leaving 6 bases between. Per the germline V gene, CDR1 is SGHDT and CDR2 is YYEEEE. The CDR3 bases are TGTGCCAGCAGCTTGGGGACAGCGAACACCGGGGAGCTGTTTTTT. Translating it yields CASSLGTANTGELFF.

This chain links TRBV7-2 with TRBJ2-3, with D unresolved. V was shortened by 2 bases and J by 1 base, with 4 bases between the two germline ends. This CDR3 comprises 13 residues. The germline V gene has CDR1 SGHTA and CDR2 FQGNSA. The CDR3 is CASSLPGTDTQYF. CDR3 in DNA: TGTGCCAGCAGCTTACCTGGCACAGATACGCAGTATTTT.